This TCR beta chain stems from a study of cytomegalovirus exposure and HLA in healthy donors. Researchers ran the PCR with 60 Vbeta and 13 Jbeta primers. The data were produced by immunoSEQ multiplex PCR, yet TCRdb's version contains in-frame clones alone and is incomplete. The sample yields roughly 170,000 clones, less than 85% seen once. Germline CDR1 SNHLY, CDR2 FYNNEI. V was shortened by 5 bases and J by 4 bases, with 11 bases between the two germline ends. This CDR3 contains 13 residues. This receptor was obtained from a boy younger than 18 in good health and CMV-seronegative. The specimen was PBMCs. This chain links TRBV2 with TRBJ1-1; the D is unclear. In DNA, the CDR3 is TGTGCCAGCAGTCTAAGAGAGGGCACTGAAGCTTTCTTT. This codes for CASSLREGTEAFF.